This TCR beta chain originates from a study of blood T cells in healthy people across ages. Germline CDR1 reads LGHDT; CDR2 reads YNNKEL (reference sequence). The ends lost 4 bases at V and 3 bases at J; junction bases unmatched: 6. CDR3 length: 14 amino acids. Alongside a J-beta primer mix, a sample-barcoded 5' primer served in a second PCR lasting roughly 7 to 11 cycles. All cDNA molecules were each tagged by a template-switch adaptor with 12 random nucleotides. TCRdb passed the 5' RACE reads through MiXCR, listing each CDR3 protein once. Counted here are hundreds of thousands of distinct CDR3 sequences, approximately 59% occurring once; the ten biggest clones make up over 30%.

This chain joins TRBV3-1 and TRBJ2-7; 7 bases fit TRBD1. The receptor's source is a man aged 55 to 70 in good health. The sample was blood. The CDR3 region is CASSRRGQIYEQYF. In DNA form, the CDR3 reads TGTGCCAGCAGCCGCCGGGGACAGATCTACGAGCAGTACTTC.